These 32 T cell receptor beta chains originate from one sample sequenced in a study of regulatory T cells in long-lasting Graves disease. Both iRepertoire HTBI primers and Arm-PCR of CDR3 regions were used to build the TCR beta libraries. Using its own MiXCR run on the multiplex PCR reads, TCRdb lists one record per CDR3 protein. The sample contains 360,000 or so distinct CDR3 sequences, roughly 17% of which appear only once. Indicated time point: newly diagnosed GD, antithyroid drugs for less than 3 months. PBMCs were the source of the RNA used for TCR sequencing. In addition, the sample was reused for a study of T cells in Graves' hyperthyroidism and ophthalmopathy.

This material consisted of peripheral blood mononuclear cells (PBMCs), taken at new diagnosis, from a patient treated with antithyroid drugs. The receptors come from a man in his forties with Graves disease.

This clonotype was seen more than once but under ten times. The rearrangement joins TRBV20-1 to TRBJ1-2; 9 positions agree with TRBD1. CDR3 length: 13 residues. Germline V CDR1 and CDR2: DFQATT, SNEGSKA (reference sequence). The V and J ends lost 6 bases and 8 bases, in that order; junction bases with no gene match: 10. Here the CDR3 DNA reads TGCAGTGCCCCAACACAGGGGGCCTGGGGCTACACCTTC. Translated, it gives CSAPTQGAWGYTF.

In this sample, this clonotype turned up a few times. The rearrangement uses TRBV4-3 and TRBJ2-7, with a weak D call TRBD1 (6 bases). The CDR3 runs to 16 residues. Germline CDR1 reads LGHNA; CDR2 reads YSLEER. V was pared by 1 base and J by 2 bases, with 15 bases between. CDR3 bases: TGCGCCAGCAGCCAAGGAACCTCGTGGGACACCTACGAGCAGTACTTC. It is translated as CASSQGTSWDTYEQYF.

This clonotype was detected only once. The genes are TRBV4-1 and TRBJ2-3, with a tentative D call TRBD2 (6 bases). The CDR3 is 15 amino acids. V lost 4 bases and J lost 3, with 14 bases in between. In germline, CDR1 is MGHRA, CDR2 YSYEKL. CDR3 bases: TGCGCCAGCAGCCGACTAGGGCCTGGGACAGATACGCAGTATTTT. It codes for CASSRLGPGTDTQYF.

This clonotype came up many times. The chain carries TRBV12-3 or TRBV12-4 and TRBJ1-6; 8 bases line up with TRBD1. J was trimmed by 8 bases and V by 6 bases; bases with no gene match: 6. This CDR3 has 14 residues. CDR3 DNA: TGTGCCAGCAGCCAATCGACAGGGGATTCACCCCTCCACTTT. It codes for CASSQSTGDSPLHF.

The J gene is TRBJ2-2, the V gene TRBV5-1; tentative D call: TRBD2 (5 bases). CDR1 is SGHRS, CDR2 YFSETQ, per germline. The V gene lost 5 bases and the J gene lost 3 bases, with 11 bases spanning the gap. CDR3 length equals 14 residues. CDR3 coding DNA: TGCGCCAGCAGTCCCGGGGTAGACACCGGGGAGCTGTTTTTT. Encoded protein: CASSPGVDTGELFF.

This clonotype has more than one count but fewer than ten. The chain combines TRBV20-1 with TRBJ1-5; 7 bases match TRBD1. After removal of 4 bases from V and 4 bases from J, the junction contained 7 bases not matched to a gene. The CDR3 consists of 14 residues. Germline V gives CDR1 DFQATT, CDR2 SNEGSKA (reference sequence). The CDR3 DNA follows: TGCAGTGCTAAGGGCAGGGGGTGGAATCAGCCCCAGCATTTT. Amino acid sequence: CSAKGRGWNQPQHF.

Many counts were recorded for this clonotype. Just one base apart from a much larger clone, this may be a read error. The rearrangement joins TRBV7-9 to TRBJ2-7; D gene unclear. The CDR3 runs to 12 residues. The V gene lost 6 bases and the J gene lost 0 bases, with 6 bases spanning the gap. CDR1 and CDR2 (germline): SEHNR, FQNEAQ (reference sequence). The CDR3 DNA follows: TGTGCCAGCAGTCCCCTCTCCTACGAGCAGTACTTC. As protein: CASSPLSYEQYF. The whole variable domain, filled in from reference TRBV7-9 and TRBJ2-7, reads DTGVSQNPRHKITKRGQNVTFRCDPISEHNRLYWYRQTLGQGPEFLTYFQNEAQLEKSRLLSDRFSAERPKGSFSTLEIQRTEQGDSAMYLCASSPLSYEQYFGPGTRLTVT.

This clonotype appeared many times. This sequence joins TRBV2 and TRBJ1-5; 7 nucleotides align to TRBD1. Germline values: CDR1 SNHLY, CDR2 FYNNEI. V shed 7 bases, J shed 2 bases, and the junction held 8 bases outside the gene matches. The CDR3 is 15 residues long. CDR3 sequence: CASTSGGGRNQPQHF. In DNA form, the CDR3 reads TGTGCCAGCACCTCAGGGGGTGGGCGCAATCAGCCCCAGCATTTT.

The J gene is TRBJ1-4, the V gene TRBV7-2; D is unresolved. Per germline, CDR1 SGHTA and CDR2 FQGNSA. V was pared by 2 bases and J by 7 bases, with 17 bases between. This CDR3 contains 16 residues. The CDR3 spells CASSLTRAQVSEKLFF. The CDR3 DNA is TGTGCCAGCAGCTTAACTAGAGCCCAGGTTTCTGAAAAACTGTTTTTT.

At least ten counts were recorded for this clonotype. The chain is built from TRBV5-1 and TRBJ2-2, with a possible D match to TRBD1 (5 bases). Germline V gives CDR1 SGHRS, CDR2 YFSETQ. Trimming removed 0 bases from V and 1 base from J, with 10 bases in between. This CDR3 has 16 amino acids. The CDR3 region is CASSLVSQGNTGELFF. CDR3 DNA: TGCGCCAGCAGCTTGGTTAGCCAGGGGAACACCGGGGAGCTGTTTTTT.

V usage is TRBV5-1 and J usage is TRBJ2-3; 15 bases map to TRBD2. CDR3 length: 16 residues. Germline V gene sequence: CDR1 SGHRS, CDR2 YFSETQ. V gave up 0 bases and J gave up 6 bases; unmatched junction bases: 2. Here the CDR3 reads CASSLAGLAGGDTQYF. CDR3 coding DNA: TGCGCCAGCAGCTTGGCAGGACTAGCGGGGGGGGATACGCAGTATTTT.

The sample holds a few counts of this clonotype. J is TRBJ2-5 and V is TRBV28; perhaps TRBD2 as D (6 bases). The V gene's germline CDR1 is MDHEN and CDR2 SYDVKM. The CDR3 covers 17 residues. Trimming took off 6 bases at V and 5 bases at J, with 25 bases between the two ends. The chain's CDR3 is CASSPLHRDSSIETQYF. The CDR3 coding sequence is TGTGCCAGCAGCCCCCTCCACCGGGACTCCTCGATCGAGACCCAGTACTTC. Using reference TRBV28 and TRBJ2-5 for the parts outside the CDR3, the full variable domain is DVKVTQSSRYLVKRTGEKVFLECVQDMDHENMFWYRQDPGLGLRLIYFSYDVKMKEKGDIPEGYSVSREKKERFSLILESASTNQTSMYLCASSPLHRDSSIETQYFGPGTRLLVL.

This clonotype was detected ten times or more. This chain joins TRBV3-1 and TRBJ2-7, with D possibly being TRBD1 (6 bases). Trimming removed 1 base at V and 2 bases at J, with 15 bases between. This CDR3 spans 16 amino acids. Germline values: CDR1 LGHDT, CDR2 YNNKEL (reference sequence). In DNA form, the CDR3 reads TGTGCCAGCAGCCAAGTTGTTGGATCAGGGGCCTACGAGCAGTACTTC. Encoded protein: CASSQVVGSGAYEQYF.

This clonotype was found many times. V is TRBV7-2 and J is TRBJ2-3; no firm D call. Trimming removed 1 base from V and 6 bases from J, with 8 bases in between. Germline V gene lookup returns CDR1 SGHTA and CDR2 FQGNSA. The CDR3 is 13 amino acids. The CDR3 nucleotides are TGTGCCAGCAGCTTAGACTTGGAGGATACGCAGTATTTT. This encodes CASSLDLEDTQYF. Based on the CDR3 plus reference TRBV7-2 and TRBJ2-3, the full variable domain is GAGVSQSPSNKVTEKGKDVELRCDPISGHTALYWYRQSLGQGLEFLIYFQGNSAPDKSGLPSDRFSAERTGGSVSTLTIQRTQQEDSAVYLCASSLDLEDTQYFGPGTRLTVL.

This clonotype occurred many times. Here the CDR3 DNA reads TGCAGTGCTAGAAAAGCGGGCCTCAGCACTGAAGCTTTCTTT. Its translation is CSARKAGLSTEAFF. This rearrangement joins TRBV20-1 to TRBJ1-1; D is uncertain. V shed 2 bases and J shed 4 bases, with 14 bases lying between them. The length of the CDR3 is 14 residues. From germline, CDR1 is DFQATT and CDR2 SNEGSKA (reference sequence).

The chain has TRBV7-3 and TRBJ2-2, with D hard to call. Trimming pared 0 bases from V and 0 bases from J, leaving 11 bases between. The CDR3 has 17 amino acids. Germline CDR1 SGHTA, CDR2 FQGTGA. DNA of the CDR3: TGTGCCAGCAGCTTAACCTACGTGGGTCCGAACACCGGGGAGCTGTTTTTT. Translating gives CASSLTYVGPNTGELFF.

The V call is TRBV2, the J call TRBJ1-4, with D possibly matching TRBD1 (6 bases). V was trimmed by 3 bases and J by 3 bases, leaving 11 bases between them. The V gene's germline CDR1 is SNHLY and CDR2 FYNNEI. The CDR3 runs 15 residues. CDR3 region: CASSDAQGSNEKLFF. The CDR3 nucleotides read TGTGCCAGCAGTGACGCACAGGGATCTAATGAAAAACTGTTTTTT.

This clonotype occurred many times. The V and J genes are TRBV28 and TRBJ1-1; D might be TRBD1 (6 bases). This CDR3 spans 15 amino acids. CDR1 is MDHEN and CDR2 is SYDVKM in the germline V gene. Deletions cut 7 bases from V and 5 bases from J, with 20 bases between. The CDR3 DNA reads as TGTGCCAGCATCCTCACCCAGGGGCGGGGGACTGAAGCTTTCTTT. Translated: CASILTQGRGTEAFF.

The rearrangement joins TRBV6-1 to TRBJ1-2; D gene ambiguous. This CDR3 is 16 amino acids long. V lost 6 bases to trimming and J lost 4 bases, with 21 bases between them. CDR1 and CDR2 from the germline V gene are MNHNS and SASEGT. This chain's CDR3 is CASRDEINRFFYGYTF. Here the CDR3 DNA reads TGTGCCAGCAGGGACGAAATTAACAGATTCTTCTATGGCTACACCTTC.

This clonotype was counted at least ten times. The chain is built from TRBV5-1 and TRBJ2-3; 9 nucleotides agree with TRBD1. With V trimmed by 4 bases and J by 5 bases, 8 bases remained unmatched. The CDR3 is 15 amino acids. Per the germline V gene, CDR1 is SGHRS and CDR2 is YFSETQ. The CDR3 nucleotides read TGCGCCAGCAGCCCCCGGGACAGGGAGAGAGATACGCAGTATTTT. Its translation is CASSPRDRERDTQYF.

The table lists this clonotype with a few counts. V gene TRBV5-1 combines with J gene TRBJ2-2, with D perhaps matching TRBD2 (6 bases). Trimming shortened V by 2 bases and J by 4 bases, and 15 bases separated the two germline ends. Per germline, CDR1 SGHRS and CDR2 YFSETQ. The CDR3 extends over 16 amino acids. CDR3 sequence reads: CASSFDGARGTGELFF. The CDR3 DNA follows: TGCGCCAGCAGCTTTGACGGGGCGCGGGGCACCGGGGAGCTGTTTTTT. Looking up the rest from reference TRBV5-1 and TRBJ2-2 gives the full variable domain: KAGVTQTPRYLIKTRGQQVTLSCSPISGHRSVSWYQQTPGQGLQFLFEYFSETQRNKGNFPGRFSGRQFSNSRSEMNVSTLELGDSALYLCASSFDGARGTGELFFGEGSRLTVL.

This clonotype came up a few times. The chain is built from TRBV6-1 and TRBJ2-1; weak D call: TRBD2 (6 bases). The CDR3 consists of 15 residues. Germline V gene lookup returns CDR1 MNHNS and CDR2 SASEGT. V dropped 5 bases and J dropped 2 bases, with 13 bases sitting between them. DNA of the CDR3: TGTGCCAGCAGTCCCTTGGGACTGACCTACAATGAGCAGTTCTTC. As protein: CASSPLGLTYNEQFF.

This clonotype was counted only a few times. A much larger clone lies one base from this, so it may be a read error. The V call is TRBV7-2, the J call TRBJ2-3; no clear D. Between the trimmed V and J ends, which lost 1 base and 8 bases, there was a span of 10 bases. The CDR3 covers 13 residues. Germline V gene lookup returns CDR1 SGHTA and CDR2 FQGNSA. The CDR3 bases are TGTGCCAGCAGCTTAGAGTGTGTTTCTACGCAGTATTTT. Translating gives CASSLECVSTQYF.

This clonotype was seen ten or more times. This sequence joins TRBV4-1 and TRBJ2-7, with 14 bases lining up with TRBD2. The length of the CDR3 is 16 residues. V lost 1 base and J lost 3; bases outside the gene matches: 2. The germline gives CDR1 MGHRA, CDR2 YSYEKL. CDR3 amino acids: CASSQVGTSGGYEQYF. DNA of the CDR3: TGCGCCAGCAGCCAAGTGGGGACTAGCGGGGGCTACGAGCAGTACTTC.

This clonotype was recorded many times. The chain uses TRBV18 and TRBJ2-7; D possibly corresponds to TRBD2 (5 bases). The V end was cut by 3 bases, the J end by 4 bases, with 7 bases between. The CDR3 is 12 residues long. Germline assignment: CDR1 KGHSH and CDR2 LQKENI. CDR3 in DNA: TGTGCCAGCTCACCGCGAGGGTACGAGCAGTACTTC. It codes for CASSPRGYEQYF.

This clonotype occurred many times. The genes are TRBV5-1 and TRBJ2-3; TRBD2 matches 8 bases. Germline CDR1 and CDR2: SGHRS and YFSETQ. The V gene end was trimmed by 0 bases and the J gene end by 2 bases; junction bases not matched to a gene: 20. The CDR3 contains 21 residues. Here the CDR3 DNA reads TGCGCCAGCAGCTTGGCCGTGGGCCAGGGATTAAGAGCGGGGGCCACAGATACGCAGTATTTT. Translated, it gives CASSLAVGQGLRAGATDTQYF.

This clonotype has a count of ten or more. This rearrangement joins TRBV20-1 to TRBJ2-3; TRBD1 might be the D (6 bases). CDR3 size: 14 residues. Germline CDR1 is DFQATT and CDR2 is SNEGSKA (reference sequence). The V end was cut by 2 bases, the J end by 4 bases, with 13 bases between. The CDR3 spells CSARPMTGSDTQYF. The CDR3 coding sequence is TGCAGTGCTAGACCAATGACAGGTTCAGATACGCAGTATTTT.

Many counts were recorded for this clonotype. This sequence joins TRBV24-1 and TRBJ1-4; TRBD1 agrees at 8 bases. The CDR3 contains 13 residues. Germline loops: CDR1 KGHDR, CDR2 SFDVKD. V lost 5 bases to trimming and J lost 8 bases; unmatched junction nucleotides: 3. CDR3 loop: CATSGTGNEKLFF. DNA for the CDR3: TGTGCCACCAGTGGGACAGGGAACGAAAAACTGTTTTTT.

The chain is built from TRBV5-1 and TRBJ2-7; no definite D call. The CDR3 runs 12 residues. V shed 2 bases and J shed 6 bases, with 9 bases lying between them. CDR1 and CDR2 from the germline V gene are SGHRS and YFSETQ. The CDR3 nucleotides read TGCGCCAGCAGCTTCGGCGGTGGCGAGCAGTACTTC. Amino acids: CASSFGGGEQYF.

This chain connects TRBV4-1 to TRBJ1-4; a weak D match, TRBD1 (6 bases). Germline V gene lookup returns CDR1 MGHRA and CDR2 YSYEKL. The CDR3 totals 16 residues. With 0 bases removed from V and 8 bases from J, the gap between germline ends came to 16 bases. In DNA, the CDR3 is TGCGCCAGCAGCCAAGATCCGGGGCAGGGGAGCGAAAAACTGTTTTTT. It codes for CASSQDPGQGSEKLFF.

This clonotype was counted ten times or more. The chain couples TRBV7-3 to TRBJ2-1; 9 bases are shared with TRBD2. V trimming: 4 bases; J trimming: 6 bases; junction bases outside the gene matches: 10. CDR1 SGHTA and CDR2 FQGTGA come from the germline V gene. This CDR3 is 16 amino acids long. The CDR3 loop reads CASSSARGGRGNEQFF. The CDR3 DNA follows: TGTGCCAGCAGCTCCGCGCGGGGGGGCAGAGGCAATGAGCAGTTCTTC.

Concerning this clonotype itself: It may be a read error: a sequence one base away is much more abundant. A read error is likely, as this CDR3 ends without the conserved phenylalanine or tryptophan. The chain carries TRBV20-1 and TRBJ1-6, with a tentative D call TRBD1 (5 bases). There are 14 residues in the CDR3. The ends were cut back, 2 bases at V and 7 bases at J, with 12 bases in the middle. The germline V gene has CDR1 DFQATT and CDR2 SNEGSKA (reference sequence). The CDR3 protein is CSARPGLTNSPLHY. The CDR3 DNA follows: TGCAGTGCTAGACCGGGACTGACAAATTCACCCCTCCACTAT.